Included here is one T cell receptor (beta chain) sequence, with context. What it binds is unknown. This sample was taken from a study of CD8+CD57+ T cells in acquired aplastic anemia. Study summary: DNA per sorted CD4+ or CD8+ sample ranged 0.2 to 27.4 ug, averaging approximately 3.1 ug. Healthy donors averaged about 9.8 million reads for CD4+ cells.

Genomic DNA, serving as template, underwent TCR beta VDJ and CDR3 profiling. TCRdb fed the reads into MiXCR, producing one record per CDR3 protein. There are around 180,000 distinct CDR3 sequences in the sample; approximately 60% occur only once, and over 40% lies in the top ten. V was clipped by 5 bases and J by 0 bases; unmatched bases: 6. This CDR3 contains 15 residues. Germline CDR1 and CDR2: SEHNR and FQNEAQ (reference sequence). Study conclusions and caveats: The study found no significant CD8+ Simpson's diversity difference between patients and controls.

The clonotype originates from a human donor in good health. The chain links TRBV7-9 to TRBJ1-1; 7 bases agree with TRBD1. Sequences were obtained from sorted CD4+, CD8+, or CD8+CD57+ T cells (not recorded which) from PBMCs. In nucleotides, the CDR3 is TGTGCCAGCAGCACAAGGACAGGAATGAACACTGAAGCTTTCTTT. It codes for CASSTRTGMNTEAFF.